The entry below describes one T cell receptor beta chain. Extracted RNA was reverse transcribed into cDNA, the sequencing template. The protocol was immunoSEQ multiplex PCR, while the TCRdb copy is restricted to in-frame clones and leaves out a portion. The sample consists of 200,000 or so clones, roughly 64% of them appearing once. V gave up 5 bases and J gave up 3 bases; unmatched junction bases: 6. Germline V gene sequence: CDR1 SEHNR, CDR2 FQNEAQ (reference sequence). The CDR3 consists of 15 residues. These data are taken from a study of CD8+ T cells in alopecia areata. The sample's treatment: oral pan-JAK inhibitor, 5-10 mg twice daily.

This TCR was recovered from a human donor with alopecia areata. V gene TRBV7-9 combines with J gene TRBJ2-2; 7 bases match TRBD1. Sequencing was performed on CD4+ T cells sorted from blood, taken at week 24, from a patient treated with tofacitinib. The CDR3 loop is CASSPRTGYTGELFF. CDR3 bases: TGTGCCAGCAGCCCACGGACAGGATACACCGGGGAGCTGTTTTTT.